These 10 T cell receptor beta chains share one sample of origin, sequenced in a study of blood T cell repertoires in COVID-19. Data came from immunoSEQ multiplex PCR; TCRdb stores just in-frame clones and leaves some out. The table has under 130,000 clones, roughly 90% seen once. The sequencing input was peripheral blood. The receptors were sampled from a human donor in a cohort sampled during active COVID-19.

This clone was counted between two and nine times. The V and J genes are TRBV7-2 and TRBJ1-1, with 10 bases aligning to TRBD1. Germline values: CDR1 SGHTA, CDR2 FQGNSA. The V segment lost 5 bases and the J segment 4 bases; nucleotides outside the gene matches: 7. CDR3 size: 15 residues. CDR3 nucleotide sequence: TGTGCCAGCAGCCCAAGACAGGGGGCGGGCACTGAAGCTTTCTTT. The encoded protein is CASSPRQGAGTEAFF.

The sample holds a few counts of this clone. This sequence joins TRBV7-2 and TRBJ2-7; 12 bases map to TRBD2. Germline V lookup: CDR1 SGHTA, CDR2 FQGNSA. CDR3 length: 15 residues. V was pared by 6 bases and J by 1 base, with 4 bases of the junction left unmatched. The CDR3 nucleotides read TGTGCCAGCAGGCGTACTAGCGGGGGGTCCTACGAGCAGTACTTC. This gives the protein CASRRTSGGSYEQYF.

The chain couples TRBV11-2 to TRBJ1-6; TRBD1 is a possible D gene (6 bases). Trimming removed 3 bases at V and 10 bases at J, with 13 bases between. The CDR3 totals 14 residues. The germline CDR1 and CDR2 sequences are SGHAT and FQNNGV. In nucleotides, the CDR3 is TGTGCCAGCAGCTTTAGGCAGGGGAACTCACCCCTCCACTTT. Translated, it gives CASSFRQGNSPLHF.

V usage is TRBV5-1 and J usage is TRBJ2-7; D remains unclear. V lost 0 bases to trimming and J lost 3 bases, with 7 bases between them. CDR1 and CDR2 (germline): SGHRS, YFSETQ. This CDR3 has 13 residues. The DNA of the CDR3 is TGCGCCAGCAGCTTGGCCCCCAGCTACGAGCAGTACTTC. Translation: CASSLAPSYEQYF.

The V and J genes are TRBV27 and TRBJ2-2; 7 positions match TRBD1. CDR1 MNHEY and CDR2 SMNVEV come from the germline V gene (reference sequence). The CDR3 sequence is 16 residues long. V shed 3 bases and J 6 bases; nucleotides not matched to a gene: 10. CDR3 nucleotides: TGTGCCAGCAGTTTGCACAGGGGATTTCTCGCCGGGGAGCTGTTTTTT. Translating it yields CASSLHRGFLAGELFF.

V gene TRBV5-1 combines with J gene TRBJ2-3; the match to TRBD2 covers 8 bases. The CDR3 extends over 16 amino acids. Germline V gene sequence: CDR1 SGHRS, CDR2 YFSETQ. J was trimmed by 3 bases and V by 0 bases; bases with no gene match: 6. CDR3 sequence (DNA): TGCGCCAGCAGCTTGGCTGCCGGGGGGGCAACAGATACGCAGTATTTT. Translation: CASSLAAGGATDTQYF.

Only one count was recorded for this clone. The chain is built from TRBV7-3 and TRBJ2-1; 7 bases map to TRBD2. In germline, CDR1 is SGHTA, CDR2 FQGTGA. The trim removed 2 bases at V and 8 bases at J, leaving 6 bases unmatched. The CDR3 has 14 amino acids. Here the CDR3 reads CASSLRTSMDEQFF. The CDR3 nucleotides are TGTGCCAGCAGCTTACGGACTAGTATGGATGAGCAGTTCTTC.

The V and J genes are TRBV28 and TRBJ2-3; unclear D gene. CDR1 is MDHEN and CDR2 is SYDVKM in the germline V gene. CDR3 length: 12 residues. Trimming removed 8 bases at V and 2 bases at J, with 8 bases between. The CDR3 here is CASHGNTDTQYF. CDR3 sequence (DNA): TGTGCCAGCCACGGTAACACAGATACGCAGTATTTT.

The chain links TRBV6-2 or TRBV6-3 to TRBJ2-7; 10 bases match TRBD2. The CDR3 is 19 amino acids. Germline trimming cut 2 bases from V and 3 bases from J; bases unmatched to any gene: 16. Germline loops: CDR1 MNHEY, CDR2 SVGEGT. The CDR3 region is CASSYTRGRGLAGVYEQYF. Written as DNA, the CDR3 is TGTGCCAGCAGTTACACCCGGGGAAGAGGTCTAGCGGGAGTCTACGAGCAGTACTTC.

The chain joins TRBV4-1 to TRBJ2-7; 11 bases map to TRBD2. The CDR3 spans 15 residues. V lost 6 bases and J lost 5; bases outside the gene matches: 9. Germline V gene sequence: CDR1 MGHRA, CDR2 YSYEKL. The DNA of the CDR3 is TGCGCCAGCAGGCGAGTAGCGGGGGGGCCGAACGAGCAGTACTTC. Protein: CASRRVAGGPNEQYF.